This is a list of T cell receptor beta chains from one sample in a study of T cells after yellow fever vaccination. Each CDR3 protein gets one entry after TCRdb re-called the 5' RACE reads with MiXCR. The sample includes roughly 260,000 distinct CDR3 sequences, around 13% seen only once; the top ten take roughly 0.5%. The sequenced sample was CD4+ T cells sorted from PBMCs, obtained 45 days after the yellow fever booster vaccination. Receptors originate from a man under 40 who received the YFV17D yellow fever vaccine. Both conserved end residues are part of each CDR3. Each record gives: CDR3 length, J gene, V gene, clone size, D gene, CDR3 DNA, CDR3 protein. The D gene is left open where the match is weak. Size is stated for part of the rows, as once, few or many counts, or as a class when the clone is expanded.

len: 13; j_gene: TRBJ2-7; v_gene: TRBV30; abundance: NA; d_gene: NA; CDR3nt: TGTGCCTGGAGTAGGGGGAGCCTCGGCGAGCAGTACTTC; CDR3aa: CAWSRGSLGEQYF
len: 16; j_gene: TRBJ2-2; v_gene: TRBV18; abundance: few; d_gene: NA; CDR3nt: TGTGCCAGCTCACCACCCCCACCAGGGAACACCGGGGAGCTGTTTTTT; CDR3aa: CASSPPPPGNTGELFF
len: 13; j_gene: TRBJ2-7; v_gene: TRBV5-1; abundance: few; d_gene: NA; CDR3nt: TGCGCCAGCAGCGAAGGGTATCTCTACGAGCAGTACTTC; CDR3aa: CASSEGYLYEQYF
len: 15; j_gene: TRBJ2-5; v_gene: TRBV7-2; abundance: many; d_gene: NA; CDR3nt: TGTGCCAGCAGCTTTGCCTCGCTGAAGATGGAGACCCAGTACTTC; CDR3aa: CASSFASLKMETQYF
len: 16; j_gene: TRBJ1-5; v_gene: TRBV6-5; abundance: NA; d_gene: NA; CDR3nt: TGTGCCAGCAGTTACCAAGCAGGGGATCGCAATCAGCCCCAGCATTTT; CDR3aa: CASSYQAGDRNQPQHF
len: 15; j_gene: TRBJ2-7; v_gene: TRBV7-2; abundance: many; d_gene: TRBD1; CDR3nt: TGTGCCAGCAGCGTAATGACAGGGAGCTCCTACGAGCAGTACTTC; CDR3aa: CASSVMTGSSYEQYF
len: 15; j_gene: TRBJ2-7; v_gene: TRBV5-1; abundance: NA; d_gene: NA; CDR3nt: TGCGCCAGCAGCTTCGGTAGGGGGTTGACTTACGAGCAGTACTTC; CDR3aa: CASSFGRGLTYEQYF
len: 14; j_gene: TRBJ2-3; v_gene: TRBV29-1; abundance: NA; d_gene: NA; CDR3nt: TGCAGCGTTGGAGGTATCGGATACACAGATACGCAGTATTTT; CDR3aa: CSVGGIGYTDTQYF
len: 16; j_gene: TRBJ2-3; v_gene: TRBV28; abundance: NA; d_gene: TRBD2; CDR3nt: TGTGCCACAACGGGGGAGGGCGGGAGAATAACAGATACGCAGTATTTT; CDR3aa: CATTGEGGRITDTQYF
len: 14; j_gene: TRBJ2-1; v_gene: TRBV27; abundance: many; d_gene: TRBD1; CDR3nt: TGTGCCAGCAGGCCGGGACAGACCTACAATGAGCAGTTCTTC; CDR3aa: CASRPGQTYNEQFF
len: 15; j_gene: TRBJ2-1; v_gene: TRBV7-2; abundance: few; d_gene: NA; CDR3nt: TGTGCCAGCAGCTTAGTCTCTACTACATACAATGAGCAGTTCTTC; CDR3aa: CASSLVSTTYNEQFF
len: 13; j_gene: TRBJ1-1; v_gene: TRBV12-3/TRBV12-4; abundance: few; d_gene: NA; CDR3nt: TGTGCCAGCAGTTTAGCAGACAACACTGAAGCTTTCTTT; CDR3aa: CASSLADNTEAFF
len: 12; j_gene: TRBJ1-1; v_gene: TRBV12-3/TRBV12-4; abundance: few; d_gene: NA; CDR3nt: TGTGCCAGCAGATCGGGGAGGACTGAAGCTTTCTTT; CDR3aa: CASRSGRTEAFF
len: 16; j_gene: TRBJ2-7; v_gene: TRBV7-2; abundance: NA; d_gene: TRBD1; CDR3nt: TGTGCCAGCAGCTTAACCCCGGGACAGGGGGCTGACGAGCAGTACTTC; CDR3aa: CASSLTPGQGADEQYF
len: 14; j_gene: TRBJ2-1; v_gene: TRBV15; abundance: few; d_gene: NA; CDR3nt: TGTGCCACCAGCAGAGATTTGGGAATGGATGAGCAGTTCTTC; CDR3aa: CATSRDLGMDEQFF
len: 14; j_gene: TRBJ1-1; v_gene: TRBV5-4; abundance: NA; d_gene: NA; CDR3nt: TGTGCCAGCAGCAAACAGGGATCTGACACTGAAGCTTTCTTT; CDR3aa: CASSKQGSDTEAFF
len: 11; j_gene: TRBJ2-5; v_gene: TRBV27; abundance: few; d_gene: NA; CDR3nt: TGTGCCAGCAGTTTATACGGGACCCAGTACTTC; CDR3aa: CASSLYGTQYF
len: 16; j_gene: TRBJ2-2; v_gene: TRBV12-3/TRBV12-4; abundance: NA; d_gene: TRBD2; CDR3nt: TGTGCCAGCAGTTTAGAGGGACTAGCGGGAGCCGGGGAGCTGTTTTTT; CDR3aa: CASSLEGLAGAGELFF
len: 13; j_gene: TRBJ2-5; v_gene: TRBV20-1; abundance: NA; d_gene: NA; CDR3nt: TGCAGTGCTGGGAAGGGTGGGGCGGAGACCCAGTACTTC; CDR3aa: CSAGKGGAETQYF
len: 14; j_gene: TRBJ2-5; v_gene: TRBV12-3/TRBV12-4; abundance: NA; d_gene: NA; CDR3nt: TGTGCCAGCAGTTTTAGGGGGATTCAAGAGACCCAGTACTTC; CDR3aa: CASSFRGIQETQYF
len: 14; j_gene: TRBJ2-1; v_gene: TRBV5-1; abundance: NA; d_gene: TRBD1; CDR3nt: TGCGCCAGCAAAAACGACAGGGGGGACAATGAGCAGTTCTTC; CDR3aa: CASKNDRGDNEQFF
len: 15; j_gene: TRBJ1-1; v_gene: TRBV30; abundance: few; d_gene: NA; CDR3nt: TGTGCCTGGAGTGTAGAGAGTCACAGGGCGGGTGAAGCTTTCTTT; CDR3aa: CAWSVESHRAGEAFF
len: 14; j_gene: TRBJ2-5; v_gene: TRBV5-1; abundance: few; d_gene: NA; CDR3nt: TGCGCCAGCAGCCTGGGACGCAGCAAAGAGACCCAGTACTTC; CDR3aa: CASSLGRSKETQYF
len: 16; j_gene: TRBJ2-2; v_gene: TRBV4-3; abundance: many; d_gene: NA; CDR3nt: TGCGCCAGCAGCCAAATGCTACTACCGGTCACCGGGGAGCTGTTTTTT; CDR3aa: CASSQMLLPVTGELFF